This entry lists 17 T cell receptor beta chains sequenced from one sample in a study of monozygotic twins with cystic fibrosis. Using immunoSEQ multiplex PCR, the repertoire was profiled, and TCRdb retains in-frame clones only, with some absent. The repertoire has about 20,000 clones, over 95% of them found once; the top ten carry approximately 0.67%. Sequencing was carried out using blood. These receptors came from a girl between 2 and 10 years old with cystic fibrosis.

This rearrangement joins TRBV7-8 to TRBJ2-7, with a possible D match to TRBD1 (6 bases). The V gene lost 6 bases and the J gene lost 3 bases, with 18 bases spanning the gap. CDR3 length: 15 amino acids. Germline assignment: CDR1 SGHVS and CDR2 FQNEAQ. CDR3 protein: CASSRRDMGFYEQYF. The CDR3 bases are TGTGCCAGCAGTCGCCGGGACATGGGCTTCTACGAGCAGTACTTC.

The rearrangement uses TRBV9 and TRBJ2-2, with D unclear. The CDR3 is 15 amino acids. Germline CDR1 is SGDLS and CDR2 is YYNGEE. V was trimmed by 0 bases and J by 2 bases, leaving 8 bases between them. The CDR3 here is CASSVDYSNTGELFF. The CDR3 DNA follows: TGTGCCAGCAGCGTAGACTACTCTAACACCGGGGAGCTGTTTTTT.

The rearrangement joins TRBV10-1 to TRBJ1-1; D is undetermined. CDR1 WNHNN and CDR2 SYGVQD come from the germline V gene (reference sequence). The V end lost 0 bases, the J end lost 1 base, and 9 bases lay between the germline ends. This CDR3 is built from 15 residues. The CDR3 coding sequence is TGCGCCAGCAGTGAGTCGAAAGGGAAGAACACTGAAGCTTTCTTT. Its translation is CASSESKGKNTEAFF.

CDR3 in amino acids: CASSPRTGGPYTEAFF. CDR3 DNA: TGCGCCAGCAGCCCCCGGACAGGGGGTCCTTACACTGAAGCTTTCTTT. V gene TRBV10-1 combines with J gene TRBJ1-1; 10 nucleotides line up with TRBD1. With 6 bases clipped from V and 3 bases from J, the junction kept 10 bases outside the gene matches. Germline V gives CDR1 WNHNN, CDR2 SYGVQD (reference sequence). The CDR3 extends over 16 amino acids.

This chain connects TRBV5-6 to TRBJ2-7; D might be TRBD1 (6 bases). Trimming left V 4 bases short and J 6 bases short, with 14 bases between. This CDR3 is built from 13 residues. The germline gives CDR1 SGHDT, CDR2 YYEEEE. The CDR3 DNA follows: TGTGCCAGCAGCGGACGACAGGCCGGCGAGCAGTACTTC. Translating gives CASSGRQAGEQYF.

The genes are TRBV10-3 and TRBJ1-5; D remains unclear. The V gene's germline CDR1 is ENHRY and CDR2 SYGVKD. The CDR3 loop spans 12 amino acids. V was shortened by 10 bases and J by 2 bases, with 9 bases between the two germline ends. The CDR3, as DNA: TGTGCCAGTTCGACGGGCAATCAGCCCCAGCATTTT. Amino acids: CASSTGNQPQHF.

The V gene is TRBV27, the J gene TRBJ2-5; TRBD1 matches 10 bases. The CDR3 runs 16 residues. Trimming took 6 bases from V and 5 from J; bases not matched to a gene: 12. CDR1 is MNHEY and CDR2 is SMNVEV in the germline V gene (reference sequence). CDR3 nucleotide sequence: TGTGCCAGCAGCCGGGGACAGGGGCGTTTTGGGGAGACCCAGTACTTC. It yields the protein CASSRGQGRFGETQYF.

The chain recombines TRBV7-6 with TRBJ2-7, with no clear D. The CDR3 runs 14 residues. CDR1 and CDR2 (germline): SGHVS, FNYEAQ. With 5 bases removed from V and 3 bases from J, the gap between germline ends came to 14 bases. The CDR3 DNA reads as TGTGCCAGCAGCCCCACCCGGTTAGTCTACGAGCAGTACTTC. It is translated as CASSPTRLVYEQYF. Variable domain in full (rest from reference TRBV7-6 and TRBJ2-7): GAGVSQSPRYKVTKRGQDVALRCDPISGHVSLYWYRQALGQGPEFLTYFNYEAQQDKSGLPNDRFSAERPEGSISTLTIQRTEQRDSAMYRCASSPTRLVYEQYFGPGTRLTVT.

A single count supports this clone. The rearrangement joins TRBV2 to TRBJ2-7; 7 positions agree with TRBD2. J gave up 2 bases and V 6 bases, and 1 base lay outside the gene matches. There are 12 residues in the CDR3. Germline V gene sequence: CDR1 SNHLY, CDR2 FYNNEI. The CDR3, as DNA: TGTGCCAGCAGGCGGGGGACCTACGAGCAGTACTTC. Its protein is CASRRGTYEQYF.

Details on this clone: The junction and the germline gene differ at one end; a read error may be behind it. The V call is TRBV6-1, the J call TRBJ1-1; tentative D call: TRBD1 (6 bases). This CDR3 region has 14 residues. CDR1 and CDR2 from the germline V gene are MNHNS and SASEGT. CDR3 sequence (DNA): TGTGTCAGCAGTGTCACAGGGTCGGGCACTGAAGCTTTCTTT. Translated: CVSSVTGSGTEAFF.

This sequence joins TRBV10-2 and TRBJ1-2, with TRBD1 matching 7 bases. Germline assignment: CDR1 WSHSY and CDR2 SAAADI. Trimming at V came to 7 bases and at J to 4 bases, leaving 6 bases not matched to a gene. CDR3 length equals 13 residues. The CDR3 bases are TGCGCCAGCACGAGGGGGCTGGGCTATGGCTACACCTTC. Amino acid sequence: CASTRGLGYGYTF.

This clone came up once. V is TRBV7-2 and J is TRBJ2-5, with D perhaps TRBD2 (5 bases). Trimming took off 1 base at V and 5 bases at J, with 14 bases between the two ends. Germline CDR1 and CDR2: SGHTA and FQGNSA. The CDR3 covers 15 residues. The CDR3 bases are TGTGCCAGCAGCTTAGTTGGAGGATCCCCGGAGACCCAGTACTTC. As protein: CASSLVGGSPETQYF.

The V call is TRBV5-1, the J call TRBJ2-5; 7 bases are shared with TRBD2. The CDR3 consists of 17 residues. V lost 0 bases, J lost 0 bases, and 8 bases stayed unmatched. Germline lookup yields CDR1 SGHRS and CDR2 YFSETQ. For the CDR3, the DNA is TGCGCCAGCAGCTTGGGTGGAAGCGGGGTGAACCAAGAGACCCAGTACTTC. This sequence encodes CASSLGGSGVNQETQYF.

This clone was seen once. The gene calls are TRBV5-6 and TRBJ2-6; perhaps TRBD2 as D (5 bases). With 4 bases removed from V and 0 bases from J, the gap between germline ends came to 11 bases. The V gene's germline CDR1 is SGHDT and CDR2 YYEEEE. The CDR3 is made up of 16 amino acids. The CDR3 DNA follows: TGTGCCAGCAGCGACTACCATTCCTCTGGGGCCAACGTCCTGACTTTC. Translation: CASSDYHSSGANVLTF.

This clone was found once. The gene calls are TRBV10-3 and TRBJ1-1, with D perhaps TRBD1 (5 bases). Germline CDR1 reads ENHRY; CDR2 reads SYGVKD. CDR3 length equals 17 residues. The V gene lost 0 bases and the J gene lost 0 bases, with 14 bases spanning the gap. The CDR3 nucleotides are TGTGCCATCAGTGAGTCGTTTACGGGACGGATGAACACTGAAGCTTTCTTT. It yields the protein CAISESFTGRMNTEAFF.

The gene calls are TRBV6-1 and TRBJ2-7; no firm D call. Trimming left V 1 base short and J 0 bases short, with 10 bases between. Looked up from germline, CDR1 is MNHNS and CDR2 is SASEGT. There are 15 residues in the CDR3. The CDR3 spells CASSEVSGFSYEQYF. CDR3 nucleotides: TGTGCCAGCAGTGAAGTCTCGGGCTTCTCCTACGAGCAGTACTTC.

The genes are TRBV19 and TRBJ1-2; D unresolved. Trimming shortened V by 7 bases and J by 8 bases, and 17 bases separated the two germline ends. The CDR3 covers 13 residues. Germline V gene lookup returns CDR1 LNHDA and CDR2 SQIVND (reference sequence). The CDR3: CASTGQAWRGYTF. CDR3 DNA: TGTGCCAGTACCGGGCAGGCCTGGAGGGGCTACACCTTC.